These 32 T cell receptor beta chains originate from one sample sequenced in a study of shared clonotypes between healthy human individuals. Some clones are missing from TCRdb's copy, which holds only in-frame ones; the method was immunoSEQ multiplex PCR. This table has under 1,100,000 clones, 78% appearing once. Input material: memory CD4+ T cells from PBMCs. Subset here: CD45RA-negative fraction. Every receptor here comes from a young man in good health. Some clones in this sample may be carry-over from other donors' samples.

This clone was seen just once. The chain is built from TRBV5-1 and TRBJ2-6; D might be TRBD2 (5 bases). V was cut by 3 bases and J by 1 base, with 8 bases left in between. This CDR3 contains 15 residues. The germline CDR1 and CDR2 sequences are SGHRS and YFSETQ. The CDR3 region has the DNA TGCGCCAGCAGCTCCACGGGGTCTGGGGCCAACGTCCTGACTTTC. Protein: CASSSTGSGANVLTF.

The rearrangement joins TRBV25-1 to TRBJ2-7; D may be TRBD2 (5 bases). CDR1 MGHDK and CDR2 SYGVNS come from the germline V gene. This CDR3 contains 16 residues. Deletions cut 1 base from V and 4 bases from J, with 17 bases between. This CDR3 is CASSELGSGEWYEQYV. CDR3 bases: TGTGCCAGCAGTGAATTGGGAAGCGGAGAGTGGTACGAGCAGTACGTC.

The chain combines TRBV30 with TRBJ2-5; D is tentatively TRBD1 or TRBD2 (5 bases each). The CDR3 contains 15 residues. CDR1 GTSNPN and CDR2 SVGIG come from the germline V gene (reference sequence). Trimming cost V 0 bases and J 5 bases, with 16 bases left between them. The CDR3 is CAWSVAGGNWETQYF. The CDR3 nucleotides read TGTGCCTGGAGTGTAGCTGGGGGTAATTGGGAGACCCAGTACTTC.

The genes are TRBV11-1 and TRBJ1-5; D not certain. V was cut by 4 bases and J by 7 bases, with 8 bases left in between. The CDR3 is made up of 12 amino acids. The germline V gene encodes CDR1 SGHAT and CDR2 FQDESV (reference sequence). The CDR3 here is CASSSRKQPQHF. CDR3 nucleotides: TGTGCCAGCAGCTCCCGTAAGCAGCCCCAGCATTTT. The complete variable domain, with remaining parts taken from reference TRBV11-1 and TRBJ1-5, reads EAEVAQSPRYKITEKSQAVAFWCDPISGHATLYWYRQILGQGPELLVQFQDESVVDDSQLPKDRFSAERLKGVDSTLKIQPAELGDSAMYLCASSSRKQPQHFGDGTRLSIL.

The CDR3 coding sequence is TGTGCCTGGGCTTTGGGAGGACCCACCGGGGAGCTGTTTTTT. It yields the protein CAWALGGPTGELFF. The genes are TRBV30 and TRBJ2-2; perhaps TRBD2 as D (6 bases). Trimming took 5 bases from V and 4 from J, leaving 14 bases between them. The CDR3 loop spans 14 amino acids. Looked up from germline, CDR1 is GTSNPN and CDR2 is SVGIG (reference sequence).

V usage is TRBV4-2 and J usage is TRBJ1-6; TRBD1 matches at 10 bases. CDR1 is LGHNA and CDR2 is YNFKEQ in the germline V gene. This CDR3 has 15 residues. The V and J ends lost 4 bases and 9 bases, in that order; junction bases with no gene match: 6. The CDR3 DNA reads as TGTGCCAGCAGCCCCAGGGACAGGGGAAGTTCACCCCTCCACTTT. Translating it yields CASSPRDRGSSPLHF.

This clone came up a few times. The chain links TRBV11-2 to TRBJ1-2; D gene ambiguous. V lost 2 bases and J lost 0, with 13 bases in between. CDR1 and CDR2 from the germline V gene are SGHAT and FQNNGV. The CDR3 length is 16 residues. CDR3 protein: CASSLNLYSTNYGYTF. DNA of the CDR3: TGTGCCAGCAGCTTAAATCTTTACAGTACTAACTATGGCTACACCTTC.

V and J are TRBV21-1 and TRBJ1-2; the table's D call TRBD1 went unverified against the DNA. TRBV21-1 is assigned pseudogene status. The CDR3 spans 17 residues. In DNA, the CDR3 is TGTGCCAGCAGCAAGGGGGACAGGGGTTTGGTTCCCTATGGCTACACCTTC. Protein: CASSKGDRGLVPYGYTF.

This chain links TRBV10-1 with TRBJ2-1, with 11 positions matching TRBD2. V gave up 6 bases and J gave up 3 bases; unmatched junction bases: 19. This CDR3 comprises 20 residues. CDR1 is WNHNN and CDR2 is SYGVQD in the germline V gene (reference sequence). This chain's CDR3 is CASRCVAGNSGTSGYNEQFF. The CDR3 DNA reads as TGCGCCAGCAGGTGTGTTGCAGGGAACTCCGGGACTAGCGGCTACAATGAGCAGTTCTTC.

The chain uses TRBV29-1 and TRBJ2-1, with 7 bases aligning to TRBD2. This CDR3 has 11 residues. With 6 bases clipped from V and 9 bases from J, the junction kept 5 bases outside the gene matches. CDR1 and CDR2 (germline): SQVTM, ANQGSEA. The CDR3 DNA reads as TGCAGCGTCGGAGCGGGACTTGAGCAGTTCTTC. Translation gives CSVGAGLEQFF.

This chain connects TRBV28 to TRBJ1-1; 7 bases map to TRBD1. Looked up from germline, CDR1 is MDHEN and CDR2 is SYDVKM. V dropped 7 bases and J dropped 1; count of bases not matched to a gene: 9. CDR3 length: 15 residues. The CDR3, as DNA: TGTGCCAGCATCGTAGGGGGCGAGGGGAACACTGAAGCTTTCTTT. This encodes CASIVGGEGNTEAFF.

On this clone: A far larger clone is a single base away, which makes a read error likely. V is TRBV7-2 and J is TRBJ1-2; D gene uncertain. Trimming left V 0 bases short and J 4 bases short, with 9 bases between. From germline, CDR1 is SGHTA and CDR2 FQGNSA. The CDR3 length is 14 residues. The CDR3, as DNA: TGTGCCAGCAGCTTAGCGCAACAGATCTATGGCTACACCTTC. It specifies CASSLAQQIYGYTF.

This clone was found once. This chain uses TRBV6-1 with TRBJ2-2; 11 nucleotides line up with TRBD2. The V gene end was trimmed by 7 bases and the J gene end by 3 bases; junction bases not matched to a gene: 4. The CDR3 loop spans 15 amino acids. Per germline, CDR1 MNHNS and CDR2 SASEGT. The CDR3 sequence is CASTGTSGYTGELFF. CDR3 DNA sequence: TGTGCCAGCACCGGGACTAGCGGATACACCGGGGAGCTGTTTTTT.

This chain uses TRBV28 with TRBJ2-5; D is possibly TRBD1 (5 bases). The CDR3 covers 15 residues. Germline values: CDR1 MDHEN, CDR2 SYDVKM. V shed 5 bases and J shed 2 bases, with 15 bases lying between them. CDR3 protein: CASSGAGRGQETQYF. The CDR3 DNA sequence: TGTGCCAGCAGTGGGGCTGGGCGTGGGCAAGAGACCCAGTACTTC.

CDR3 coding DNA: TGTGCCAGTGGCATCTCCTACGAGCAGTACTTC. The encoded protein is CASGISYEQYF. The gene calls are TRBV28 and TRBJ2-7, with D uncertain. From germline, CDR1 is MDHEN and CDR2 SYDVKM. V lost 9 bases and J lost 0, with 6 bases in between. The CDR3 is 11 residues long.

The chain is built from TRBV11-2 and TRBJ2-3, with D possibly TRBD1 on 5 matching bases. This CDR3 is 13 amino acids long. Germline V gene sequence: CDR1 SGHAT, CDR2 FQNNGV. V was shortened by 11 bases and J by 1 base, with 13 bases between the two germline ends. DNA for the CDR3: TGTGCCCCTGTTGAAGGGGGCACAGATACGCAGTATTTT. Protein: CAPVEGGTDTQYF. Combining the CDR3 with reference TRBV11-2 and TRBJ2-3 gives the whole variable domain EAGVAQSPRYKIIEKRQSVAFWCNPISGHATLYWYQQILGQGPKLLIQFQNNGVVDDSQLPKDRFSAERLKGVDSTLKIQPAKLEDSAVYLCAPVEGGTDTQYFGPGTRLTVL.

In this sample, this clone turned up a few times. The DNA for the CDR3 is TGTGCCAGCAGCTTAGAGGAATCTAGCTCCTACGAGCAGTACTTC. Translation gives CASSLEESSSYEQYF. The chain carries TRBV13 and TRBJ2-7; no clear D. From germline, CDR1 is PRHDT and CDR2 FYEKMQ (reference sequence). V was clipped by 1 base and J by 0 bases, with 10 bases between them. The CDR3 extends over 15 amino acids. Supplemented by reference TRBV13 and TRBJ2-7, the full variable domain reads AAGVIQSPRHLIKEKRETATLKCYPIPRHDTVYWYQQGPGQDPQFLISFYEKMQSDKGSIPDRFSAQQFSDYHSELNMSSLELGDSALYFCASSLEESSSYEQYFGPGTRLTVT.

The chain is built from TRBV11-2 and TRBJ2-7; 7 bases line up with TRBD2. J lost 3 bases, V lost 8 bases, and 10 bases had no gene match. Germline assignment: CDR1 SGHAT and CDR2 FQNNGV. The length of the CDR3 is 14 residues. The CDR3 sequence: CASQRTAGVYEQYF. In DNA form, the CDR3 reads TGTGCCAGCCAAAGGACTGCGGGAGTCTACGAGCAGTACTTC.

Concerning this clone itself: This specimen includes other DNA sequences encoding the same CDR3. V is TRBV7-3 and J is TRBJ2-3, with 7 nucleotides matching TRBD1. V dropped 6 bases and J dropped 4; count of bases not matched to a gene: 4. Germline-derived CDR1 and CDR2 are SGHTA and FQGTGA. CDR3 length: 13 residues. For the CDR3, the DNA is TGTGCCAGCAGTCCTACAGGGGCAGATACGCAGTATTTT. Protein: CASSPTGADTQYF.

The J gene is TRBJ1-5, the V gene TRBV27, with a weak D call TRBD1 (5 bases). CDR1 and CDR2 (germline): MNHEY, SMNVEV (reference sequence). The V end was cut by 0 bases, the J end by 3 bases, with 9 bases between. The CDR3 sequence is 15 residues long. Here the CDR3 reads CASSLSWGFNQPQHF. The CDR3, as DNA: TGTGCCAGCAGTTTATCGTGGGGGTTCAATCAGCCCCAGCATTTT.

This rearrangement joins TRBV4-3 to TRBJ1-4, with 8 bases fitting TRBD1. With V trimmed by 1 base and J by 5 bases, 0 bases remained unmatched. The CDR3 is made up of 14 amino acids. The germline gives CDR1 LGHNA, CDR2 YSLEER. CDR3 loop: CASSQGTGNEKLFF. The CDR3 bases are TGCGCCAGCAGCCAAGGGACAGGGAATGAAAAACTGTTTTTT.

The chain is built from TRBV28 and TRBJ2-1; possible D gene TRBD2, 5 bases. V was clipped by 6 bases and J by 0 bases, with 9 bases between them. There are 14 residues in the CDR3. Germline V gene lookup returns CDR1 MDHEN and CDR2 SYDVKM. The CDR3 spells CASRVTSSYNEQFF. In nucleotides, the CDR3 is TGTGCCAGCAGAGTTACTAGCTCCTACAATGAGCAGTTCTTC.

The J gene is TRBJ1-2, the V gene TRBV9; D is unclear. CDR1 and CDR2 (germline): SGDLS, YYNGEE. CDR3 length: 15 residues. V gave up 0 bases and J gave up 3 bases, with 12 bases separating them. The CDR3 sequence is CASSVDGRGDYGYTF. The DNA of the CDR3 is TGTGCCAGCAGCGTAGATGGACGGGGAGACTATGGCTACACCTTC.

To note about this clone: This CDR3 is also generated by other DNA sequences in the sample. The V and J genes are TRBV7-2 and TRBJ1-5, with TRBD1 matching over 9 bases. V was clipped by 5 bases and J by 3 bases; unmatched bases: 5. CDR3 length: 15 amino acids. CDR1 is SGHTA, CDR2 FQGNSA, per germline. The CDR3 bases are TGTGCCAGCAGCCTGGGGACAGGGTTCAATCAGCCCCAGCATTTT. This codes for CASSLGTGFNQPQHF.

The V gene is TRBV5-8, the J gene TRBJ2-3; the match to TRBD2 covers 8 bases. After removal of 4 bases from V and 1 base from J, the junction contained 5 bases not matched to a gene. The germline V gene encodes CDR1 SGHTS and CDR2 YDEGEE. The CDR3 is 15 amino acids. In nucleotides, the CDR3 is TGTGCCAGCAGCCCGGGACTAGTCGGCACAGATACGCAGTATTTT. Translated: CASSPGLVGTDTQYF.

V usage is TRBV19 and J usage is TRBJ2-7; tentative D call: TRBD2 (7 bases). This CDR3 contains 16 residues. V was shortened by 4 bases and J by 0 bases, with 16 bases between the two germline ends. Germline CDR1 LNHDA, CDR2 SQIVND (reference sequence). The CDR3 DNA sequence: TGTGCCAGTAGTAGATCGGGGGGCCCCAGCTCCTACGAGCAGTACTTC. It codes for CASSRSGGPSSYEQYF.

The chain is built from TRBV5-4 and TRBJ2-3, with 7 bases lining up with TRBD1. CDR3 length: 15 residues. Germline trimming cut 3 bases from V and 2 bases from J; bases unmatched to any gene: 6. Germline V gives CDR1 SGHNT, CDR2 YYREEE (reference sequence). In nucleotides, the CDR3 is TGTGCCAGCAGCTCGGACAGGATCAACACAGATACGCAGTATTTT. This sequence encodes CASSSDRINTDTQYF.

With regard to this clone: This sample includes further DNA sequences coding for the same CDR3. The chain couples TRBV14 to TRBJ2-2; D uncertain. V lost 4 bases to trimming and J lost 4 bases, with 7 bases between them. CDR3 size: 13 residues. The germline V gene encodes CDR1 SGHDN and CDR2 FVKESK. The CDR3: CASSRRGTGELFF. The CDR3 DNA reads TGTGCCAGCAGCCGCCGAGGCACCGGGGAGCTGTTTTTT.

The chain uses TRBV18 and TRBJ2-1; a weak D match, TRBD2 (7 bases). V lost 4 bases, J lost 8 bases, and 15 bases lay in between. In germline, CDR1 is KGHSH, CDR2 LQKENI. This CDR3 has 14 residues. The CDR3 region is CASSLLQGGDEQFF. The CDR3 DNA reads TGTGCCAGCTCACTTTTACAGGGAGGGGATGAGCAGTTCTTC.

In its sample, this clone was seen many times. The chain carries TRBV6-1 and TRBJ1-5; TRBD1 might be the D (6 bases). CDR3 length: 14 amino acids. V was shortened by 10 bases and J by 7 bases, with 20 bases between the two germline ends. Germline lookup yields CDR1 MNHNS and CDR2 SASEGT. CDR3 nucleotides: TGTGCCACAGATACAGGGATGGGCACCCAGCCCCAGCATTTT. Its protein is CATDTGMGTQPQHF.

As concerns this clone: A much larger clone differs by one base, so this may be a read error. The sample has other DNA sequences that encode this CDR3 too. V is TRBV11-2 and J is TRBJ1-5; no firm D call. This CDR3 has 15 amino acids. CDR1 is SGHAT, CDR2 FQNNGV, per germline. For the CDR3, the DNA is TGTGCCAGCAGCTTAGGCGGGAGAGGCAACCAGCCCCAGCATTTT. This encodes CASSLGGRGNQPQHF.

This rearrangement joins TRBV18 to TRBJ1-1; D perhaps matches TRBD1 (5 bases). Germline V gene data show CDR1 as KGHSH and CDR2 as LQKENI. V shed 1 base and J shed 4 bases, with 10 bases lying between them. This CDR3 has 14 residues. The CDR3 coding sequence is TGTGCCAGCTCACCACTCGTCCAGGGCACTGAAGCTTTCTTT. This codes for CASSPLVQGTEAFF.